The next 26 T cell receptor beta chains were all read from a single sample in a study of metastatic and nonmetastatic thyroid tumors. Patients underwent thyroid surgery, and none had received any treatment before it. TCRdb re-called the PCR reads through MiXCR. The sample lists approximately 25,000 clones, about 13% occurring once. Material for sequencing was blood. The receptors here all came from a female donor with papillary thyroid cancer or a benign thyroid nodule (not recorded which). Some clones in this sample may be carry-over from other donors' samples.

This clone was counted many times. CDR3 amino acids: CAIKGQGHHQPQHF. The CDR3, as DNA: TGTGCCATCAAGGGACAGGGTCATCATCAGCCCCAGCATTTT. The chain has TRBV10-3 and TRBJ1-5; 9 nucleotides align to TRBD1. Losses at the gene ends were 7 bases for V and 5 bases for J; bases not matched to a gene: 6. This CDR3 is built from 14 residues. CDR1 and CDR2 (germline): ENHRY, SYGVKD.

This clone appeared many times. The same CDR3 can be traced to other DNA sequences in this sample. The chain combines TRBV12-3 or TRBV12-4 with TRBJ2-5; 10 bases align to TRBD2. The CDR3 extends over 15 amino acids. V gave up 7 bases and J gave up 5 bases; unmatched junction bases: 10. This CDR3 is CASTLGLAGVETQYF. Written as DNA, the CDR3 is TGTGCCAGCACCCTGGGGCTAGCGGGAGTGGAGACCCAGTACTTC.

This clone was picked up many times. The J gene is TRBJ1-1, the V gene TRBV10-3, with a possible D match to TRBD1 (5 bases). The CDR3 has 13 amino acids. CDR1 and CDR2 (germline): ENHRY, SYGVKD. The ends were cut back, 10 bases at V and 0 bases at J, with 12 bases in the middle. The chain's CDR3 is CATLDKLNTEAFF. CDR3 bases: TGTGCCACCTTGGACAAGCTGAACACTGAAGCTTTCTTT.

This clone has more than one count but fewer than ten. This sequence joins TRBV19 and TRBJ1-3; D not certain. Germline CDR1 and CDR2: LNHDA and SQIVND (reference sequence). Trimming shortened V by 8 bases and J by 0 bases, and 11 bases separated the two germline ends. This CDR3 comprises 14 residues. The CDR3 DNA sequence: TGTGCCAGTGGGCAGACCAACTCTGGAAACACCATATATTTT. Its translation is CASGQTNSGNTIYF.

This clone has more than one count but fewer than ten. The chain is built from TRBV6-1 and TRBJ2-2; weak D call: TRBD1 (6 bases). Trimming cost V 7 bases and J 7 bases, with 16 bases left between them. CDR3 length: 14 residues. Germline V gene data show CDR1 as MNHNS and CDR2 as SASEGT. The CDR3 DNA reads TGTGCCAGCATCCGAACAGGGATCGTCGGGGAGCTGTTTTTT. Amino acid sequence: CASIRTGIVGELFF.

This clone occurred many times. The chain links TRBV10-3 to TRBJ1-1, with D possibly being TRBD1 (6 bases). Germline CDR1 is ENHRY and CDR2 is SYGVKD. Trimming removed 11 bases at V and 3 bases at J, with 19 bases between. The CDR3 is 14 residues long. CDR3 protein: CASQGGGWDTEAFF. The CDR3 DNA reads TGTGCCTCCCAGGGAGGGGGTTGGGACACTGAAGCTTTCTTT.

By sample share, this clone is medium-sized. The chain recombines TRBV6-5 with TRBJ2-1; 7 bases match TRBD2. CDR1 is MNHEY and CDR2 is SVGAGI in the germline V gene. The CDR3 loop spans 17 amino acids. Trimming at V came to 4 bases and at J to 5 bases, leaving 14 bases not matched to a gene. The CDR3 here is CASSSPGGSLRNNEQFF. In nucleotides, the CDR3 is TGTGCCAGCAGTTCCCCGGGCGGGAGCTTAAGGAACAATGAGCAGTTCTTC.

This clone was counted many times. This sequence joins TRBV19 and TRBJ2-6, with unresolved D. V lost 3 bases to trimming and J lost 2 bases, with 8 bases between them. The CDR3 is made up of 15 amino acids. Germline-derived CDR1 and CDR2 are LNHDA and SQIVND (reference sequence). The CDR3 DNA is TGTGCCAGTAGTATGCCCAGTGCTGGGGCCAACGTCCTGACTTTC. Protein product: CASSMPSAGANVLTF.

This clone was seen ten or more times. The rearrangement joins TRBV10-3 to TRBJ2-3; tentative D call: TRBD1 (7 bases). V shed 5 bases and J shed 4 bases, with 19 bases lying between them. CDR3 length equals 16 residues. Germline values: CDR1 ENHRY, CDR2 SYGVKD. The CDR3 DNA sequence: TGTGCCATCAGTCAGGGGGGCCGCGGTTCGGCAGATACGCAGTATTTT. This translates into CAISQGGRGSADTQYF.

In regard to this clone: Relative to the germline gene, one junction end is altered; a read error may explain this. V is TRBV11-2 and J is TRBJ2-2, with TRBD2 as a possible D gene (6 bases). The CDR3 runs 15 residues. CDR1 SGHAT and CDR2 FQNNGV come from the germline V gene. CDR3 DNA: TGTGCCAGCAGCAACCGGGACTCCCAGGGCGGGGTGCTGTTTTTT. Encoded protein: CASSNRDSQGGVLFF.

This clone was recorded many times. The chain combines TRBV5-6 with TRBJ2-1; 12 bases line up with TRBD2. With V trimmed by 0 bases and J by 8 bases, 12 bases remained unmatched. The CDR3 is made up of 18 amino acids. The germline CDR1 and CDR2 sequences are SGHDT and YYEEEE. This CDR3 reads CASSLVRGTSGRTHEQFF. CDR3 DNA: TGTGCCAGCAGCTTGGTTAGGGGCACTAGCGGGAGGACGCATGAGCAGTTCTTC.

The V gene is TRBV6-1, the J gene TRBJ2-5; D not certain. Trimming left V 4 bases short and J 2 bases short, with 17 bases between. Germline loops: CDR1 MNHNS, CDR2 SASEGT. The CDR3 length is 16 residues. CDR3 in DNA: TGTGCCAGCAGTGTTTCTTCATGGCAGCAACAAGAGACCCAGTACTTC. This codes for CASSVSSWQQQETQYF.

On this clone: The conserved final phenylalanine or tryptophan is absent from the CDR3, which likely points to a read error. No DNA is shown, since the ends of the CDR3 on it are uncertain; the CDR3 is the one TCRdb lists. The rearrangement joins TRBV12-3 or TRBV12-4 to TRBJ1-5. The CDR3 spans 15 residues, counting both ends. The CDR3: CASSLEREGSRTDTQ.

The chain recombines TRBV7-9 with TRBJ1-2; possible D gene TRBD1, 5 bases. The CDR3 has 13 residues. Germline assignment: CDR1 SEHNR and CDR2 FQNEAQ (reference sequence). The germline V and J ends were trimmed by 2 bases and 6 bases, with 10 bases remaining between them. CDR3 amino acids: CASSLLGEDGYTF. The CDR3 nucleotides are TGTGCCAGCAGCTTATTAGGGGAGGATGGCTACACCTTC.

As DNA, the CDR3 is TGTGCCTGGAGTCCGGGGGTATCCACCTACGAGCAGTACTTC. Residues: CAWSPGVSTYEQYF. This chain joins TRBV30 and TRBJ2-7; D might be TRBD2 (6 bases). V lost 2 bases and J lost 2, with 13 bases in between. There are 14 residues in the CDR3. CDR1 is GTSNPN and CDR2 is SVGIG in the germline V gene (reference sequence).

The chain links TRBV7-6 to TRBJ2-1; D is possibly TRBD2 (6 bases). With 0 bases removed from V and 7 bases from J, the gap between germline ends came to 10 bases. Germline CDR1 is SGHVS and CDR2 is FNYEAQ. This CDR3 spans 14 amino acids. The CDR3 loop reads CASSLAGLANEQFF. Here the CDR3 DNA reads TGTGCCAGCAGCTTAGCGGGGCTAGCGAATGAGCAGTTCTTC.

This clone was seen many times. DNA for the CDR3: TGTGCCAGCAGTTACGGACCCCCGGAGCAGTTCTTC. This translates into CASSYGPPEQFF. The rearrangement joins TRBV12-3 or TRBV12-4 to TRBJ2-1; no clear D. V was clipped by 4 bases and J by 10 bases, with 11 bases between them. This CDR3 is built from 12 residues.

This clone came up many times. The CDR3 DNA follows: TGCAGCGTTGGGGGTGGCAGCAACATGAACACTGAAGCTTTCTTT. Its protein is CSVGGGSNMNTEAFF. This chain joins TRBV29-1 and TRBJ1-1; D ambiguous. V dropped 4 bases and J dropped 0 bases, with 15 bases sitting between them. From germline, CDR1 is SQVTM and CDR2 ANQGSEA. CDR3 length: 15 amino acids.

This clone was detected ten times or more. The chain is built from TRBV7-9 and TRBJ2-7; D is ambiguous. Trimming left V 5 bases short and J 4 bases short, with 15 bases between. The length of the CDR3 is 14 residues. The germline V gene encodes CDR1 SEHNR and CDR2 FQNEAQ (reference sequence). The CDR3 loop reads CASSPPRPGYEQYF. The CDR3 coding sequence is TGTGCCAGCAGCCCCCCCCGACCTGGGTACGAGCAGTACTTC.

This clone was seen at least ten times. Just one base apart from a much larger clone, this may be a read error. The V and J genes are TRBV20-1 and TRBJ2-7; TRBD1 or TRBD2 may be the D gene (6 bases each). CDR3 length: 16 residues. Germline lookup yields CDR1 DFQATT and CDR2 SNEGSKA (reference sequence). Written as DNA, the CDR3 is TGCAGTGCTAGAGATCGCCCGGGGGCTTTGATTTACGGGCAGTACTTC. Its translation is CSARDRPGALIYGQYF.

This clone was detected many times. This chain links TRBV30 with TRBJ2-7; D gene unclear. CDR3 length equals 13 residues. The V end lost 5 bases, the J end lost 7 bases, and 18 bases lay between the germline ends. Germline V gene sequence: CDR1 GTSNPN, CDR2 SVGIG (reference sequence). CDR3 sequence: CAWGPHGEGEQYF. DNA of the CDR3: TGTGCCTGGGGGCCCCATGGGGAAGGAGAGCAGTACTTC. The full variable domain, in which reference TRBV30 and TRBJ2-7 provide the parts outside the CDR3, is SQTIHQWPATLVQPVGSPLSLECTVEGTSNPNLYWYRQAAGRGLQLLFYSVGIGQISSEVPQNLSASRPQDRQFILSSKKLLLSDSGFYLCAWGPHGEGEQYFGPGTRLTVT.

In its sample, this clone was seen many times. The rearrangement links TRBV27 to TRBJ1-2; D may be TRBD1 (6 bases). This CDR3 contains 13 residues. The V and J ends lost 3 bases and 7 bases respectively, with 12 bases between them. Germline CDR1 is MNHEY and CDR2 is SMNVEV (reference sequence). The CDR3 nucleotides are TGTGCCAGCAGTTTCGGGGGGCGTGGTGGCTACACCTTC. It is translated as CASSFGGRGGYTF.

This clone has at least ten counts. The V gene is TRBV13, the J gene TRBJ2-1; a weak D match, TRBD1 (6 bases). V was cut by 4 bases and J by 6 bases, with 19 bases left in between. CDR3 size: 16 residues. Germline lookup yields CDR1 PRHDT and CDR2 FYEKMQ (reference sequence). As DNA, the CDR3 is TGTGCCAGCAGCTCGAGTAAATACAGGGACCCCAATGAGCAGTTCTTC. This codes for CASSSSKYRDPNEQFF.

In DNA form, the CDR3 reads TGCGCCAGCAGCCATCAAGGCCGAGAAGGTGGCGGGGAGCTGTTTTTT. It translates to CASSHQGREGGGELFF. This rearrangement joins TRBV4-3 to TRBJ2-2, with D unclear. There are 16 residues in the CDR3. V lost 3 bases, J lost 7 bases, and 18 bases lay in between. Germline loops: CDR1 LGHNA, CDR2 YSLEER.

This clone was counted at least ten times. In DNA form, the CDR3 reads TGTGCCAGCAGCCCCATGGCCGGGACTAGCGTGGAGACCCAGTACTTC. Translation gives CASSPMAGTSVETQYF. This chain links TRBV6-1 with TRBJ2-5, with TRBD2 matching 10 bases. The CDR3 loop spans 16 amino acids. With V trimmed by 6 bases and J by 5 bases, 12 bases remained unmatched. CDR1 and CDR2 from the germline V gene are MNHNS and SASEGT.

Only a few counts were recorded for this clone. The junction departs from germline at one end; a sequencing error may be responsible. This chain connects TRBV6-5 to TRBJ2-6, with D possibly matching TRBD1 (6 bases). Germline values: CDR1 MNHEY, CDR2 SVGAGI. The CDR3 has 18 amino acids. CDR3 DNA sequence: TGTACCAGCAGTTACACGGGACAACGATCTTCTTGGGCCAACGTCCTGACTTTC. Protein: CTSSYTGQRSSWANVLTF.